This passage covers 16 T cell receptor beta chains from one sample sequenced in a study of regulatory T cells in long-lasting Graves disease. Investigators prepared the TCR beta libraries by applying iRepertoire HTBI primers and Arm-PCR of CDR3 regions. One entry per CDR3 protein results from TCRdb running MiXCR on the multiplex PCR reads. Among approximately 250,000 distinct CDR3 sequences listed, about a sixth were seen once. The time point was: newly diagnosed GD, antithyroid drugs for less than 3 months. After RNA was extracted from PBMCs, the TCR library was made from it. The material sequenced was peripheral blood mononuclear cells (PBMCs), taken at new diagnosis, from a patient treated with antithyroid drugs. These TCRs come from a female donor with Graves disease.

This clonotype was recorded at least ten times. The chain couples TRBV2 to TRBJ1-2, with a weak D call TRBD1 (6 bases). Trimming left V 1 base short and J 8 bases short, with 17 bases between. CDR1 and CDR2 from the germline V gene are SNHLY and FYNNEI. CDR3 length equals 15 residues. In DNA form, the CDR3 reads TGTGCCAGCAGTGAAGGGATCCGGGGGGCGAGAGGCTACACCTTC. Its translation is CASSEGIRGARGYTF.

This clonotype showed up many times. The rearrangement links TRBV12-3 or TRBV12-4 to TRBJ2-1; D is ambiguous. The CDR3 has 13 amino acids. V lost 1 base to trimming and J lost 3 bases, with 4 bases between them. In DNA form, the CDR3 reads TGTGCCAGCAGTTTAGGAGTCTACAATGAGCAGTTCTTC. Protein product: CASSLGVYNEQFF.

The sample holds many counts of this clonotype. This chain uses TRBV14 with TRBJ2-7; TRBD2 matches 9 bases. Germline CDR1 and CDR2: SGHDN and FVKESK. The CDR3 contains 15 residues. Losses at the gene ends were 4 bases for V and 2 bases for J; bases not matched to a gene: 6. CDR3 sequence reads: CASSLDGGGAYEQYF. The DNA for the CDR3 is TGTGCCAGCAGCCTCGACGGCGGGGGGGCCTACGAGCAGTACTTC.

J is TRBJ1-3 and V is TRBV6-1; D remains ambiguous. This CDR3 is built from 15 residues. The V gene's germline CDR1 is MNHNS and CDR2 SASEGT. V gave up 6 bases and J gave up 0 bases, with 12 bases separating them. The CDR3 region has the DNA TGTGCCAGCAGGATCGGACGGAGCTCTGGAAACACCATATATTTT. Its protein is CASRIGRSSGNTIYF.

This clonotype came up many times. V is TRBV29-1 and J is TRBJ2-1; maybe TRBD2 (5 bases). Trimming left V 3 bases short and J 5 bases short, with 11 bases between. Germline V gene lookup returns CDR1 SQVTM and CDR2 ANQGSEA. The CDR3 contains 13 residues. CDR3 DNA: TGCAGCGTTGACGGGGTTCCGAACAATGAGCAGTTCTTC. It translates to CSVDGVPNNEQFF.

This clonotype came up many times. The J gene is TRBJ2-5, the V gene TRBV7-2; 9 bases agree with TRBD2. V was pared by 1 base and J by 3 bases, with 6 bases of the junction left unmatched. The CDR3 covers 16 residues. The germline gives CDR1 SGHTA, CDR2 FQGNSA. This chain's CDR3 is CASSLGAGGQKETQYF. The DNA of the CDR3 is TGTGCCAGCAGCTTAGGAGCGGGAGGCCAAAAAGAGACCCAGTACTTC.

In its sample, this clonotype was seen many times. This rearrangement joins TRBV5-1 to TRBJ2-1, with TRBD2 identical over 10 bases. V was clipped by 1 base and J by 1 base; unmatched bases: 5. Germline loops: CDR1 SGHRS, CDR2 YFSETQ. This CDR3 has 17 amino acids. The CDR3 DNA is TGCGCCAGCAGCTTGTACGCAGCGGGAGGGTCCTACAATGAGCAGTTCTTC. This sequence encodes CASSLYAAGGSYNEQFF.

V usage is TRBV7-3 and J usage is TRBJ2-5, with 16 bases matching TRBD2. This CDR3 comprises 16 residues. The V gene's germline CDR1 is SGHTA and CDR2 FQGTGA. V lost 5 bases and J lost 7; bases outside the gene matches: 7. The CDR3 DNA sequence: TGTGCCAGCAGCACCGGGACTAGCGGGAGGGCAGGGACCCAGTACTTC. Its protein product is CASSTGTSGRAGTQYF.

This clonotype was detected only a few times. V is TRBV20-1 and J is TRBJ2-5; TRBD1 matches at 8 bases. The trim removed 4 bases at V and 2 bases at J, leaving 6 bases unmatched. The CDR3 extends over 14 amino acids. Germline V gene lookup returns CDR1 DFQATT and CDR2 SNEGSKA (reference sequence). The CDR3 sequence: CSAIDRGFQETQYF. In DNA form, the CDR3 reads TGCAGTGCTATAGACAGGGGATTTCAAGAGACCCAGTACTTC.

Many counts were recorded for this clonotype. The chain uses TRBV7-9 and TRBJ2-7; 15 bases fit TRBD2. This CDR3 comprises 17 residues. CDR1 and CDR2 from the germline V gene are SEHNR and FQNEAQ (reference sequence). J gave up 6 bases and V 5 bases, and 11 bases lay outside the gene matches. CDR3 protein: CASSPTLGLAGGREQYF. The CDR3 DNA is TGTGCCAGCAGCCCAACCCTGGGACTAGCGGGAGGTCGCGAGCAGTACTTC.

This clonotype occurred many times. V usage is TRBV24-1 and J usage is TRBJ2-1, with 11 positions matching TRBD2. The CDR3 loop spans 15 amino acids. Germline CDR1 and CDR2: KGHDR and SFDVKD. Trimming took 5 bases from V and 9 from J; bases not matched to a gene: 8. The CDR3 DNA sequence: TGTGCCACCAGTGTTAGCGGGAGGGCTTCTGTTGAGCAGTTCTTC. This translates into CATSVSGRASVEQFF.

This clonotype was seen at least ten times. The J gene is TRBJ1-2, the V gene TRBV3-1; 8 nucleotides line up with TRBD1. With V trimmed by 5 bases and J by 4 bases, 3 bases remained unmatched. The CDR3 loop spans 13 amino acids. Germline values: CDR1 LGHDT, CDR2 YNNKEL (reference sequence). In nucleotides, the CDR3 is TGTGCCAGCAGCGGACAGGGTTTCTATGGCTACACCTTC. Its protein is CASSGQGFYGYTF.

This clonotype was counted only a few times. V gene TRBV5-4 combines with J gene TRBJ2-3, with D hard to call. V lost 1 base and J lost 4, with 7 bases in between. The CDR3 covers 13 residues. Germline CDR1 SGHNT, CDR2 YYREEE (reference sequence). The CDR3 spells CASSLNLADTQYF. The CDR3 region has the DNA TGTGCCAGCAGCTTGAACCTAGCAGATACGCAGTATTTT.

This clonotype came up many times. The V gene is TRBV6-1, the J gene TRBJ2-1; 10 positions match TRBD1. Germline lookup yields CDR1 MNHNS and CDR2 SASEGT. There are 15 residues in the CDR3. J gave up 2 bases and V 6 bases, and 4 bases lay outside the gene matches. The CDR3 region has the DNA TGTGCCAGCAGCCCAGGACAGGGGGCCTACAATGAGCAGTTCTTC. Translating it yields CASSPGQGAYNEQFF.

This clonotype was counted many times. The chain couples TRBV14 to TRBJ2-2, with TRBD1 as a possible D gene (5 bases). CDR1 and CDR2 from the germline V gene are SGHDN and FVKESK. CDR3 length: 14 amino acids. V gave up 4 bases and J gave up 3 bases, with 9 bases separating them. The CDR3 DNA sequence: TGTGCCAGCAGCCCCCGACAGTACACCGGGGAGCTGTTTTTT. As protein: CASSPRQYTGELFF.

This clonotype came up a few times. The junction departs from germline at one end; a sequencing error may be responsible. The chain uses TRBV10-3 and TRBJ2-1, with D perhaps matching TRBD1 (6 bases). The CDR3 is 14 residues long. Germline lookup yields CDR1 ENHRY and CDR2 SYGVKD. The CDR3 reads CAISEDRTYNEQSF. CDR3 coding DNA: TGTGCCATCAGTGAGGACAGGACCTACAATGAGCAGTCCTTC.